This T cell receptor (beta chain) was documented in a study of cytomegalovirus exposure and HLA in healthy donors. This CDR3 comprises 13 residues. Germline trimming cut 5 bases from V and 4 bases from J; bases unmatched to any gene: 4. CDR1 and CDR2 (germline): LNHDA, SQIVND (reference sequence). PCR involved 60 Vbeta and 13 Jbeta primers. The data were produced by immunoSEQ multiplex PCR, yet TCRdb's version contains in-frame clones alone and is incomplete. The table records 70,000 to 100,000 clones, about two thirds of them present only once. The source of this sequence is a woman between 45 and 65 years old in good health and CMV-seropositive. Sequencing was performed on PBMCs. The gene calls are TRBV19 and TRBJ1-2, with TRBD1 matching over 7 bases. CDR3 bases: TGTGCCAGTAGTGCTACAGGGGCCTATGGCTACACCTTC. Translation: CASSATGAYGYTF.